A selection of T cell receptor beta chains follows, all from one sample in a study of cytomegalovirus exposure and HLA in healthy donors. The repertoire was sequenced with immunoSEQ multiplex PCR; TCRdb's copy has only in-frame clones and lacks some. The sample lists about 190,000 clones, more than 75% occurring once. Sequencing was performed on PBMCs. These receptor sequences come from a woman aged 45-65 years in good health and CMV-seropositive. CDR3s include the opening cysteine and the closing phenylalanine or tryptophan. The D gene is left open where the match is weak. Expanded clones are given a class, and other clones once, few, many or no size at all.

CDR3aa: CASSLVRGKGTGELFF; CDR3nt: TGTGCCAGCAGCTTAGTGCGGGGGAAGGGGACCGGGGAGCTGTTTTTT; d_gene: TRBD2; abundance: -; v_gene: TRBV7-2; j_gene: TRBJ2-2
CDR3aa: CASSRTDTSYEQYF; CDR3nt: TGTGCCAGCAGCCGGACAGATACGTCCTACGAGCAGTACTTC; d_gene: -; abundance: -; v_gene: TRBV27; j_gene: TRBJ2-7
CDR3aa: CASSIVYGTGDDGYTF; CDR3nt: TGTGCCAGTAGTATAGTTTACGGGACAGGGGATGATGGCTACACCTTC; d_gene: TRBD1; abundance: -; v_gene: TRBV19; j_gene: TRBJ1-2
CDR3aa: CASSPLKTGGLNEQYF; CDR3nt: TGTGCCAGCTCACCCCTGAAGACAGGGGGCCTGAACGAGCAGTACTTC; d_gene: TRBD1; abundance: -; v_gene: TRBV18; j_gene: TRBJ2-7
CDR3aa: CASSLDRVSGNTIYF; CDR3nt: TGTGCCAGCAGCTTAGACCGGGTCTCTGGAAACACCATATATTTT; d_gene: -; abundance: -; v_gene: TRBV7-9; j_gene: TRBJ1-3
CDR3aa: CASRGQGVSEQYF; CDR3nt: TGTGCCAGCAGGGGACAGGGGGTAAGCGAGCAGTACTTC; d_gene: TRBD1; abundance: -; v_gene: TRBV25-1; j_gene: TRBJ2-7
CDR3aa: CASSSITGATEAFF; CDR3nt: TGTGCCAGCAGTTCAATTACAGGGGCTACTGAAGCTTTCTTT; d_gene: TRBD1; abundance: -; v_gene: TRBV6-6; j_gene: TRBJ1-1
CDR3aa: CASTPVGGQETQYF; CDR3nt: TGTGCCAGCACCCCGGTGGGGGGGCAAGAGACCCAGTACTTC; d_gene: TRBD2; abundance: few; v_gene: TRBV6-1; j_gene: TRBJ2-5
CDR3aa: CASHAGTYEQYF; CDR3nt: TGTGCCAGCCACGCGGGGACCTACGAGCAGTACTTC; d_gene: -; abundance: -; v_gene: TRBV6-5; j_gene: TRBJ2-7
CDR3aa: CSSTRDRDYGYTF; CDR3nt: TGTTCCAGCACCCGGGACAGGGACTATGGCTACACCTTC; d_gene: TRBD1; abundance: -; v_gene: TRBV7-9; j_gene: TRBJ1-2
CDR3aa: CASSERGTQYF; CDR3nt: TGTGCCAGCAGTGAGAGAGGTACGCAGTATTTT; d_gene: -; abundance: -; v_gene: TRBV6-1; j_gene: TRBJ2-3
CDR3aa: CASSPIMGLETQYF; CDR3nt: TGTGCCAGCTCACCAATAATGGGACTAGAGACCCAGTACTTC; d_gene: -; abundance: -; v_gene: TRBV18; j_gene: TRBJ2-5
CDR3aa: CASSLTDSYGYTF; CDR3nt: TGTGCCAGCAGTTTGACAGATTCTTATGGCTACACCTTC; d_gene: -; abundance: -; v_gene: TRBV6-1; j_gene: TRBJ1-2
CDR3aa: CASRVDSYNEQFF; CDR3nt: TGTGCCAGCAGAGTGGACAGTTACAATGAGCAGTTCTTC; d_gene: -; abundance: -; v_gene: TRBV28; j_gene: TRBJ2-1
CDR3aa: CAISERREGNEQFF; CDR3nt: TGTGCCATCAGTGAGCGCAGGGAGGGCAATGAGCAGTTCTTC; d_gene: TRBD2; abundance: once; v_gene: TRBV10-3; j_gene: TRBJ2-1
CDR3aa: CASSFPDRALEQYF; CDR3nt: TGTGCCAGCAGCTTCCCGGACAGGGCTCTCGAGCAGTACTTC; d_gene: TRBD1; abundance: -; v_gene: TRBV7-9; j_gene: TRBJ2-7
CDR3aa: CASSLTGAADTQYF; CDR3nt: TGTGCCAGCAGCCTGACAGGGGCCGCAGATACGCAGTATTTT; d_gene: TRBD1; abundance: -; v_gene: TRBV7-3; j_gene: TRBJ2-3
CDR3aa: CASSFTARNEQFF; CDR3nt: TGTGCCAGCAGTTTTACTGCGCGGAATGAGCAGTTCTTC; d_gene: -; abundance: once; v_gene: TRBV6-5; j_gene: TRBJ2-1
CDR3aa: CASSPRLAGDYEQYF; CDR3nt: TGTGCCAGCAGTCCCAGGCTAGCGGGGGACTACGAGCAGTACTTC; d_gene: TRBD2; abundance: -; v_gene: TRBV6-5; j_gene: TRBJ2-7
CDR3aa: CASSRGGKFSYEQYF; CDR3nt: TGTGCCAGCAGTAGGGGGGGCAAGTTCTCCTACGAGCAGTACTTC; d_gene: -; abundance: -; v_gene: TRBV6-5; j_gene: TRBJ2-7
CDR3aa: CASSQGLAGGQDTQYF; CDR3nt: TGCGCCAGCAGCCAAGGACTAGCGGGGGGGCAAGATACGCAGTATTTT; d_gene: TRBD2; abundance: -; v_gene: TRBV4-1; j_gene: TRBJ2-3
CDR3aa: CASSEGYTGEAFF; CDR3nt: TGTGCCAGCAGTGAAGGATACACAGGTGAAGCTTTCTTT; d_gene: -; abundance: -; v_gene: TRBV2; j_gene: TRBJ1-1
CDR3aa: CARSLELGVETQYF; CDR3nt: TGTGCCAGAAGCTTGGAATTAGGGGTAGAGACCCAGTACTTC; d_gene: -; abundance: few; v_gene: TRBV5-3; j_gene: TRBJ2-5
CDR3aa: CASSPRDSFSPLHF; CDR3nt: TGCGCCAGCAGTCCCCGGGACAGTTTTTCACCCCTCCACTTT; d_gene: TRBD1; abundance: -; v_gene: TRBV23-1; j_gene: TRBJ1-6
CDR3aa: CSSSPIPNYGYTF; CDR3nt: TGTTCCAGCAGCCCTATACCTAACTATGGCTACACCTTC; d_gene: -; abundance: -; v_gene: TRBV7-9; j_gene: TRBJ1-2
CDR3aa: CASSLLGLAGAGETQYF; CDR3nt: TGTGCCAGCAGCTTGTTGGGACTAGCGGGGGCTGGGGAGACCCAGTACTTC; d_gene: TRBD2; abundance: -; v_gene: TRBV5-4; j_gene: TRBJ2-5
CDR3aa: CASGRGTWETQYF; CDR3nt: TGTGCCAGCGGGCGGGGGACTTGGGAGACCCAGTACTTC; d_gene: TRBD2; abundance: -; v_gene: TRBV6-1; j_gene: TRBJ2-5
CDR3aa: CATSRDRGSNTEAFF; CDR3nt: TGTGCCACCAGCAGAGATAGGGGATCGAACACTGAAGCTTTCTTT; d_gene: -; abundance: -; v_gene: TRBV15; j_gene: TRBJ1-1
CDR3aa: CASSSGGGGTEAFF; CDR3nt: TGTGCCAGTAGTTCTGGGGGAGGCGGCACTGAAGCTTTCTTT; d_gene: -; abundance: -; v_gene: TRBV19; j_gene: TRBJ1-1
CDR3aa: CASSEIADSYNEQFF; CDR3nt: TGTGCCAGCAGTGAAATAGCGGACTCCTACAATGAGCAGTTCTTC; d_gene: -; abundance: medium-sized; v_gene: TRBV6-1; j_gene: TRBJ2-1
CDR3aa: CASSRGSSGNTIYF; CDR3nt: TGTGCCAGCAGCCGCGGGTCCTCTGGAAACACCATATATTTT; d_gene: -; abundance: -; v_gene: TRBV28; j_gene: TRBJ1-3
CDR3aa: CASSLTGGSYNEQFF; CDR3nt: TGCGCCAGCAGCCTAACCGGGGGGAGTTACAATGAGCAGTTCTTC; d_gene: TRBD2; abundance: -; v_gene: TRBV5-1; j_gene: TRBJ2-1
CDR3aa: CASSVGALGSGNTIYF; CDR3nt: TGTGCCAGCAGCGTAGGCGCACTCGGCTCTGGAAACACCATATATTTT; d_gene: -; abundance: -; v_gene: TRBV9; j_gene: TRBJ1-3
CDR3aa: CASSSPTGTGGKETQYF; CDR3nt: TGTGCCAGCAGCTCCCCGACCGGGACAGGGGGCAAAGAGACCCAGTACTTC; d_gene: TRBD1; abundance: -; v_gene: TRBV7-9; j_gene: TRBJ2-5
CDR3aa: CASSATGTGESPLHF; CDR3nt: TGTGCCAGCAGTGCCACCGGGACAGGGGAGTCACCCCTCCACTTT; d_gene: TRBD1; abundance: once; v_gene: TRBV6-1; j_gene: TRBJ1-6
CDR3aa: CASSPLRDQPQHF; CDR3nt: TGTGCCAGCTCACCCCTCAGGGATCAGCCCCAGCATTTT; d_gene: -; abundance: -; v_gene: TRBV18; j_gene: TRBJ1-5
CDR3aa: CASSQLAGGDTQYF; CDR3nt: TGCGCCAGCAGCCAACTAGCGGGAGGAGATACGCAGTATTTT; d_gene: TRBD2; abundance: few; v_gene: TRBV4-3; j_gene: TRBJ2-3
CDR3aa: CASQDNQPQHF; CDR3nt: TGTGCCAGCCAGGACAATCAGCCCCAGCATTTT; d_gene: -; abundance: -; v_gene: TRBV6-5; j_gene: TRBJ1-5
CDR3aa: CASSGTIRGQEEKLFF; CDR3nt: TGTGCCAGCAGCGGCACCATCAGGGGGCAAGAGGAAAAACTGTTTTTT; d_gene: TRBD1; abundance: -; v_gene: TRBV7-3; j_gene: TRBJ1-4
CDR3aa: CASSGTELNTEAFF; CDR3nt: TGTGCCAGTAGTGGGACAGAACTGAACACTGAAGCTTTCTTT; d_gene: TRBD1; abundance: -; v_gene: TRBV19; j_gene: TRBJ1-1
CDR3aa: CASSLVLGGGGETQYF; CDR3nt: TGTGCCAGCAGTCTTGTCCTTGGGGGAGGGGGAGAGACCCAGTACTTC; d_gene: -; abundance: -; v_gene: TRBV6-6; j_gene: TRBJ2-5
CDR3aa: CASSLQTGGYQPQHF; CDR3nt: TGTGCCAGCAGTTTACAAACAGGGGGCTATCAGCCCCAGCATTTT; d_gene: TRBD1; abundance: once; v_gene: TRBV28; j_gene: TRBJ1-5
CDR3aa: CASSGGGQGVYGYTF; CDR3nt: TGTGCCAGCAGCGGAGGGGGACAGGGAGTCTATGGCTACACCTTC; d_gene: TRBD1; abundance: -; v_gene: TRBV5-4; j_gene: TRBJ1-2
CDR3aa: CAIQNRGGAIQYF; CDR3nt: TGTGCCATCCAGAATAGGGGGGGGGCCATTCAGTACTTC; d_gene: -; abundance: -; v_gene: TRBV7-9; j_gene: TRBJ2-4
CDR3aa: CAWNHDLPTLGEHEQYF; CDR3nt: TGTGCCTGGAATCACGACCTTCCGACACTGGGCGAGCACGAGCAGTACTTC; d_gene: -; abundance: -; v_gene: TRBV30; j_gene: TRBJ2-7
CDR3aa: CASGGAADTQYF; CDR3nt: TGTGCCAGCGGGGGGGCCGCAGATACGCAGTATTTT; d_gene: -; abundance: -; v_gene: TRBV2; j_gene: TRBJ2-3
CDR3aa: CASSWDSQETQYF; CDR3nt: TGTGCCAGCAGTTGGGACAGTCAAGAGACCCAGTACTTC; d_gene: TRBD1; abundance: -; v_gene: TRBV4-2; j_gene: TRBJ2-5
CDR3aa: CASSLNLYTGTSGGAGDTDTQYF; CDR3nt: TGTGCCAGCAGCTTAAACTTGTACACCGGGACTAGCGGGGGGGCCGGGGACACAGATACGCAGTATTTT; d_gene: TRBD2; abundance: -; v_gene: TRBV13; j_gene: TRBJ2-3
CDR3aa: CASSLQGDTQYF; CDR3nt: TGTGCCAGCAGCTTACAGGGGGATACGCAGTATTTT; d_gene: TRBD1; abundance: -; v_gene: TRBV9; j_gene: TRBJ2-3
CDR3aa: CASSITGAPLHF; CDR3nt: TGTGCCAGCAGCATTACAGGCGCACCCCTCCACTTT; d_gene: -; abundance: -; v_gene: TRBV9; j_gene: TRBJ1-6
CDR3aa: CASSLQFDTKNIQYF; CDR3nt: TGTGCCAGCAGCCTACAGTTTGATACCAAAAACATTCAGTACTTC; d_gene: -; abundance: -; v_gene: TRBV6-5; j_gene: TRBJ2-4
CDR3aa: CASSYGGEAYNEQFF; CDR3nt: TGTGCCAGCAGTTACGGGGGGGAAGCCTACAATGAGCAGTTCTTC; d_gene: TRBD2; abundance: -; v_gene: TRBV6-5; j_gene: TRBJ2-1
CDR3aa: CASSSQGRYGYTF; CDR3nt: TGTGCCAGCAGTTCACAGGGGAGGTATGGCTACACCTTC; d_gene: TRBD1; abundance: -; v_gene: TRBV27; j_gene: TRBJ1-2
CDR3aa: CASRGWSKGSDEQFF; CDR3nt: TGTGCCAGCAGGGGGTGGTCCAAAGGTAGCGATGAGCAGTTCTTC; d_gene: -; abundance: -; v_gene: TRBV2; j_gene: TRBJ2-1
CDR3aa: CASSPPGQAYEQYF; CDR3nt: TGCGCCAGCAGCCCACCGGGACAGGCCTACGAGCAGTACTTC; d_gene: TRBD1; abundance: -; v_gene: TRBV5-1; j_gene: TRBJ2-7